These 17 T cell receptor beta chains came from one sample sequenced in a study of tumor and adjacent non-tumor tissue in lung cancer. No cell sorting was done before RNA was extracted from the tissue. More than 3 cm separated this lung sample from the edge of the tumor. TCRbeta libraries were built with three rounds of nested PCR, modified from ARM-PCR. MiXCR, applied by TCRdb to the multiplex PCR reads, yields one record per CDR3 protein. The data contain 90,000 to 100,000 distinct CDR3 sequences, about 80% of them seen just once; the ten biggest clones take up 30%. Material: distant non-tumor lung tissue. Receptors originate from a man aged 60 to 75 with small cell lung cancer.

This rearrangement joins TRBV24-1 to TRBJ2-1; possibly TRBD1 or TRBD2 for D (5 bases each). The germline V gene has CDR1 KGHDR and CDR2 SFDVKD. The CDR3 length is 15 residues. CDR3 coding DNA: TGTGTCATCAGTGATTTGAGCCGACAGCGGAATGAGCAGTTCTTC. It translates to CVISDLSRQRNEQFF.

This chain uses TRBV6-5 with TRBJ2-1, with a tentative D call TRBD2 (6 bases). The end of the DNA is better explained by TRBJ2-7, so the J call may be wrong. Germline CDR1 is MNHEY and CDR2 is SVGAGI. The CDR3 has 13 amino acids. CDR3 in DNA: TGTGCCAGCGGACGGACGCGGGGCGGTGAGCAGTACTTC. Protein sequence: CASGRTRGGEQYF.

On this clonotype: Mismatch with germline at one junction end may stem from a read error. This chain connects TRBV11-2 to TRBJ1-1; D unclear. Germline CDR1 is SGHAT and CDR2 is FQNNGV. CDR3 length equals 14 residues. CDR3 sequence (DNA): TGTGCAAGCAGCGTCCCCCTCCACAGCACTGAAGCTTTCTTT. It encodes CASSVPLHSTEAFF.

J is TRBJ2-5 and V is TRBV5-6, with D unclear. CDR1 SGHDT and CDR2 YYEEEE come from the germline V gene. Trimming took off 8 bases at V and 0 bases at J, with 14 bases between the two ends. CDR3 length: 14 amino acids. The CDR3 loop is CASSPEDDQETQYF. CDR3 DNA: TGTGCCAGTAGCCCTGAGGATGACCAAGAGACCCAGTACTTC.

V is TRBV5-1 and J is TRBJ2-3; D is unclear. V was shortened by 1 base and J by 0 bases, with 9 bases between the two germline ends. Germline lookup yields CDR1 SGHRS and CDR2 YFSETQ. The CDR3 is 15 amino acids. CDR3 bases: TGCGCCAGCAGCTTGTCCTATCGTAGCACAGATACGCAGTATTTT. This gives the protein CASSLSYRSTDTQYF.

Many counts were recorded for this clonotype. The chain joins TRBV12-3 or TRBV12-4 to TRBJ1-3; weak D call: TRBD1 (6 bases). Trimming pared 3 bases from V and 5 bases from J, leaving 11 bases between. The CDR3 is made up of 14 amino acids. DNA for the CDR3: TGTGCCAGCAGTTTGCCCCGGGACAGAAACACCATATATTTT. This gives the protein CASSLPRDRNTIYF.

The chain links TRBV29-1 to TRBJ2-7; TRBD2 aligns across 11 bases. CDR1 SQVTM and CDR2 ANQGSEA come from the germline V gene. Trimming removed 4 bases from V and 6 bases from J; junction bases left unmatched: 8. The CDR3 runs to 14 residues. Written as DNA, the CDR3 is TGCAGCGTTGGAGGGACTAGCGGAAGCTTCGAGCAGTACTTC. This encodes CSVGGTSGSFEQYF.

With regard to this clonotype: One end of the junction varies from germline; a read error may be responsible. CDR3 loop: CSIVSSLNTEELLF. DNA of the CDR3: TGCAGCATTGTTAGTAGTCTGAACACCGAGGAGCTGTTATTT. The chain is built from TRBV29-1 and TRBJ2-2, with no clear D. The CDR3 sequence is 14 residues long. Per germline, CDR1 SQVTM and CDR2 ANQGSEA.

Comments on this clonotype: A clone one base away is much larger, so this may be a read error. The chain has TRBV7-8 and TRBJ2-1, with a tentative D call TRBD2 (6 bases). This CDR3 is 15 amino acids long. Between the trimmed V and J ends, which lost 7 bases and 4 bases, there was a span of 17 bases. Per germline, CDR1 SGHVS and CDR2 FQNEAQ. In DNA form, the CDR3 reads TGTGCCAGCACCGTTAGCGGATCCACTTACAATGAGCAGTTCTTC. Protein product: CASTVSGSTYNEQFF. Full variable domain (outside the CDR3, taken from reference TRBV7-8 and TRBJ2-1): GAGVSQSPRYKVAKRGQDVALRCDPISGHVSLFWYQQALGQGPEFLTYFQNEAQLDKSGLPSDRFFAERPEGSVSTLKIQRTQQEDSAVYLCASTVSGSTYNEQFFGPGTRLTVL.

The chain combines TRBV10-1 with TRBJ2-1; 8 bases are shared with TRBD2. CDR3 length: 13 residues. With V trimmed by 10 bases and J by 16 bases, 18 bases remained unmatched. Germline V gene sequence: CDR1 WNHNN, CDR2 SYGVQD (reference sequence). CDR3 coding DNA: TGCGCCACGAGGACTAGCAAGTACAATGAACACTTCTTC. This translates into CATRTSKYNEHFF.

Turning to this clonotype: The junction and the germline gene differ at one end; a read error may be behind it. The chain uses TRBV20-1 and TRBJ2-5; D tentatively reads TRBD1 or TRBD2 (6 bases each). The CDR3 totals 13 residues. Germline assignment: CDR1 DFQATT and CDR2 SNEGSKA (reference sequence). The CDR3 DNA sequence: TGCAGTGCTAATATAGGGGGGAGAGAGACCCAGTATTTC. Encoded protein: CSANIGGRETQYF.

The V call is TRBV12-3 or TRBV12-4, the J call TRBJ2-1, with D possibly matching TRBD2 (5 bases). There are 14 residues in the CDR3. V was trimmed by 3 bases and J by 11 bases, leaving 17 bases between them. The CDR3 is CASSLLTGNVKQFF. The CDR3 coding sequence is TGTGCCAGCAGTTTGCTAACGGGAAACGTTAAGCAGTTCTTC.

V gene TRBV28 combines with J gene TRBJ2-5; 7 bases fit TRBD1. The germline gives CDR1 MDHEN, CDR2 SYDVKM. The CDR3 totals 15 residues. The CDR3 protein is CATRTERGLRETQYF. The CDR3 DNA follows: TGTGCTACCAGAACGGAGAGGGGGCTCAGAGAGACCCAGTACTTC.

In the case of this clonotype: The junction shows a germline mismatch at one end, possibly a read error. This chain connects TRBV6-2 or TRBV6-3 to TRBJ2-3; 9 bases are a match to TRBD2. Germline CDR1 and CDR2: MNHEY and SVGEGT. The CDR3 is 17 residues long. CDR3 region: CASSRSRGRADTDTHYF. CDR3 coding DNA: TGTGCCAGCAGTCGTTCTCGCGGGAGGGCGGACACAGATACGCATTATTTT.

The chain recombines TRBV29-1 with TRBJ2-3; D is perhaps TRBD2 (5 bases). Trimming cost V 4 bases and J 3 bases, with 11 bases left between them. From germline, CDR1 is SQVTM and CDR2 ANQGSEA. The CDR3 is made up of 13 amino acids. The CDR3, as DNA: TGCAGCGTTGCAACGGGATTGACAGATACGCAGTATTTT. As protein: CSVATGLTDTQYF.

This clonotype was found once. Without the conserved terminal phenylalanine or tryptophan, this CDR3 likely stems from a read error. V and J are TRBV11-1 and TRBJ2-1; D is uncertain. Between the trimmed V and J ends, which lost 3 bases and 4 bases, there was a span of 10 bases. Germline CDR1 SGHAT, CDR2 FQDESV (reference sequence). This CDR3 spans 14 amino acids. CDR3 coding DNA: TGTGCCAGCAGCTTTAGCCGAAAGTACAATGAGCAGTTCATC. This encodes CASSFSRKYNEQFI.

V gene TRBV4-2 combines with J gene TRBJ2-3, with D possibly TRBD2 on 5 matching bases. The CDR3 has 15 amino acids. The V end lost 0 bases, the J end lost 7 bases, and 14 bases lay between the germline ends. Germline V lookup: CDR1 LGHNA, CDR2 YNFKEQ. CDR3 region: CASSQDLGSQYTQYF. The DNA of the CDR3 is TGTGCCAGCAGCCAAGACTTGGGGAGCCAATATACGCAGTATTTT.